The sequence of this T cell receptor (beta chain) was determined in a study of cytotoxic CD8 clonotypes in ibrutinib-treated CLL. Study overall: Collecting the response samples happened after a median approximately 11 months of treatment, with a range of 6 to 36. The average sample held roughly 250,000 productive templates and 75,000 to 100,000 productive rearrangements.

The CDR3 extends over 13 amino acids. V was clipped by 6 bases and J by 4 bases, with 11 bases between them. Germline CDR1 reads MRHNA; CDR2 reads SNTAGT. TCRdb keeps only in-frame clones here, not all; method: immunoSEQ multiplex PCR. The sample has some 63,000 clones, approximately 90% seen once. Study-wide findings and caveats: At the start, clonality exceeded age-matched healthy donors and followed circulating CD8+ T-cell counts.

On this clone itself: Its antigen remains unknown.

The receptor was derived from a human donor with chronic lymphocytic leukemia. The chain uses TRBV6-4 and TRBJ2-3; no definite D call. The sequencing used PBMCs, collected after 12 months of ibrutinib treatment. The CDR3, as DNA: TGTGCCAGCAGAGCTTTTGAAGCAGATACGCAGTATTTT. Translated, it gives CASRAFEADTQYF.